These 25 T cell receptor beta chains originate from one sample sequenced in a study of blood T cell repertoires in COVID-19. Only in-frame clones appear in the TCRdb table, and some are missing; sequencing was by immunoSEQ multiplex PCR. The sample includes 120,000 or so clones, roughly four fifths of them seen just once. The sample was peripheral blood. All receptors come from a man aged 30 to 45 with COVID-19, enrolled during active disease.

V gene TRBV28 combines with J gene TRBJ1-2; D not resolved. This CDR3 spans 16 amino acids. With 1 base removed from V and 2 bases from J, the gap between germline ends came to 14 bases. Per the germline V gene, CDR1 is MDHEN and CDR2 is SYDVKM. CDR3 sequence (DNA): TGTGCCAGCAGTTTATCGGTCGCTGTATCGAACTATGGCTACACCTTC. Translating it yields CASSLSVAVSNYGYTF.

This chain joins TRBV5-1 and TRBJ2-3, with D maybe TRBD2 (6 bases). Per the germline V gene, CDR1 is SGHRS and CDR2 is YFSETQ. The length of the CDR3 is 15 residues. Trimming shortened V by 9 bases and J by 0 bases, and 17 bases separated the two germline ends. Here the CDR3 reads CATRAPSASTDTQYF. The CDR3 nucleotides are TGCGCCACCAGAGCACCTAGCGCTAGCACAGATACGCAGTATTTT.

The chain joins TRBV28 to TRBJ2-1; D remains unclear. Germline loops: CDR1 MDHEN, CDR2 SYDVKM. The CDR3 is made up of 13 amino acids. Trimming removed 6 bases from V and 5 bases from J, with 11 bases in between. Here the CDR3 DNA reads TGTGCCAGCAGAATAGAAGGAGACAATGAGCAGTTCTTC. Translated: CASRIEGDNEQFF.

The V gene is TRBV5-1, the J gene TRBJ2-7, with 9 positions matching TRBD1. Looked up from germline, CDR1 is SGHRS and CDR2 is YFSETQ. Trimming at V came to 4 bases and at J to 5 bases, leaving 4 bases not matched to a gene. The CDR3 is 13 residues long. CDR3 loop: CASSGGQGHEQYF. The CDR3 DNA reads TGCGCCAGCAGCGGCGGACAGGGGCACGAGCAGTACTTC. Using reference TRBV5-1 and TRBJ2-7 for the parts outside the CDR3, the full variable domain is KAGVTQTPRYLIKTRGQQVTLSCSPISGHRSVSWYQQTPGQGLQFLFEYFSETQRNKGNFPGRFSGRQFSNSRSEMNVSTLELGDSALYLCASSGGQGHEQYFGPGTRLTVT.

CDR3 sequence: CATSRETGVSENTIYF. The CDR3 DNA sequence: TGTGCCACCAGCAGAGAGACAGGGGTTAGCGAAAACACCATATATTTT. The chain carries TRBV15 and TRBJ1-3; TRBD1 matches at 8 bases. The ends lost 0 bases at V and 6 bases at J; junction bases unmatched: 7. Germline assignment: CDR1 LNHNV and CDR2 YYDKDF (reference sequence). The CDR3 is made up of 16 amino acids.

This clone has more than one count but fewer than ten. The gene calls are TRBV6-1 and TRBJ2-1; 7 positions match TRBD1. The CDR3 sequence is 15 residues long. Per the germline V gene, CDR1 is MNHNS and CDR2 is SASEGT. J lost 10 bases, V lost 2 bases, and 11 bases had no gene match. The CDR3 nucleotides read TGTGCCAGCAGTGAAAAGACAGAGGGGGCAGGGGAGCAGTTCTTC. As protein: CASSEKTEGAGEQFF.

This CDR3 is CASRGTGGGNQPQHF. CDR3 DNA sequence: TGTGCCAGCAGGGGAACAGGGGGAGGCAATCAGCCCCAGCATTTT. The chain carries TRBV6-6 and TRBJ1-5; 8 bases line up with TRBD1. The germline V gene encodes CDR1 MNHNY and CDR2 SVGAGI (reference sequence). This CDR3 region has 15 residues. After removal of 6 bases from V and 2 bases from J, the junction contained 6 bases not matched to a gene.

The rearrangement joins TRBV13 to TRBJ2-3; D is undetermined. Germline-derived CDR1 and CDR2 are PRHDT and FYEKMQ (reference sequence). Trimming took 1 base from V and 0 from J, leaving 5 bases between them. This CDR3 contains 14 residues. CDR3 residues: CASSLEQSTDTQYF. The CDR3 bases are TGTGCCAGCAGCTTAGAACAGAGCACAGATACGCAGTATTTT.

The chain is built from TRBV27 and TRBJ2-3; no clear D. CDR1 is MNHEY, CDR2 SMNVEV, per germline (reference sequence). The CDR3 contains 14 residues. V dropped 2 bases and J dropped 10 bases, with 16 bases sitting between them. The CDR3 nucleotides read TGTGCCAGCAGTTTAAACCCTTCCGCGAGGCCGCAGTATTTT. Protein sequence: CASSLNPSARPQYF.

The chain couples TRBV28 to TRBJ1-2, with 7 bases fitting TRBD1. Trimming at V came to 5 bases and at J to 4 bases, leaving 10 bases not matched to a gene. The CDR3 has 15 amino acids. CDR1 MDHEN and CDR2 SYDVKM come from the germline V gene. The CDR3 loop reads CASSILTGVGYGYTF. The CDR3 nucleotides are TGTGCCAGCAGTATCCTTACAGGGGTTGGCTATGGCTACACCTTC.

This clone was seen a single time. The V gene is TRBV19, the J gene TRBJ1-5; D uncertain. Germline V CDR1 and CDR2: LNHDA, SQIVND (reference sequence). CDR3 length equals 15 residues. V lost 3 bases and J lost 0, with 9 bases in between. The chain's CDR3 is CASSIGGYSNQPQHF. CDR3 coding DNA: TGTGCCAGTAGTATCGGCGGGTATAGCAATCAGCCCCAGCATTTT.

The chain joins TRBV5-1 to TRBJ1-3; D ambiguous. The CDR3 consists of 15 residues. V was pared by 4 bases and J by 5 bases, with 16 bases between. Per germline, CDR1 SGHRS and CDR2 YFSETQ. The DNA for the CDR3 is TGCGCCAGCAGCCCCGGGATCCAAAACAGAAACACCATATATTTT. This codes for CASSPGIQNRNTIYF.

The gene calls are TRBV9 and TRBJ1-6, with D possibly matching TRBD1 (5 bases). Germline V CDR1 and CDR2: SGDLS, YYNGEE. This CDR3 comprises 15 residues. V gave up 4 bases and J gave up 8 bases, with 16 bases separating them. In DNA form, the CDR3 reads TGTGCCAGCAGCTCCCCGGTGGGGGGTGATTCACCCCTCCACTTT. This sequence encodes CASSSPVGGDSPLHF.

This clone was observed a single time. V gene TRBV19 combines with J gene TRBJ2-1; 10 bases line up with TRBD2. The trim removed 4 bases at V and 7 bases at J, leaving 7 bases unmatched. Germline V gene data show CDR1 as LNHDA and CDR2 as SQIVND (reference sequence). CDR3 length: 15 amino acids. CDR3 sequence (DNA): TGTGCCAGTAGTAAGCGGGGGGGCCGATGGAATGAGCAGTTCTTC. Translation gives CASSKRGGRWNEQFF.

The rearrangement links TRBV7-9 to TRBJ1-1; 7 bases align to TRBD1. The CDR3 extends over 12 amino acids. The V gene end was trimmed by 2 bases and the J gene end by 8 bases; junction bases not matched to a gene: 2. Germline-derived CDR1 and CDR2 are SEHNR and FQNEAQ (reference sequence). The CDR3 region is CASSLLDREAFF. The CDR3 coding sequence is TGTGCCAGCAGCTTACTGGACAGGGAAGCTTTCTTT.

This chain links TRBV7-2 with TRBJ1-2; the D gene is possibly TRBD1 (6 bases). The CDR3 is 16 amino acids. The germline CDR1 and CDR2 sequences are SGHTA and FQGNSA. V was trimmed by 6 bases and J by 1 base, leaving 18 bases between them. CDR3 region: CASSSPRDRLNYGYTF. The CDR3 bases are TGTGCCAGCAGTTCTCCGAGAGACAGGCTTAACTATGGCTACACCTTC.

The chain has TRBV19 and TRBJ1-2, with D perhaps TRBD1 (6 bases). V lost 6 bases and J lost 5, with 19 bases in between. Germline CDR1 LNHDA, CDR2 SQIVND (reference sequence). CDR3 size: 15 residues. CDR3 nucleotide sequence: TGTGCCAGTAGCAACCGGGACAACAGACTGTATGGCTACACCTTC. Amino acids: CASSNRDNRLYGYTF.

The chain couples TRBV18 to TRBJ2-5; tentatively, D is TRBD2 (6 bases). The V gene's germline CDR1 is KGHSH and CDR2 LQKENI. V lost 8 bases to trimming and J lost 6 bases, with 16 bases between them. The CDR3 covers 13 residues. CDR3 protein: CASKANAGQTQYF. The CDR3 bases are TGTGCCAGCAAAGCAAATGCGGGGCAGACCCAGTACTTC.

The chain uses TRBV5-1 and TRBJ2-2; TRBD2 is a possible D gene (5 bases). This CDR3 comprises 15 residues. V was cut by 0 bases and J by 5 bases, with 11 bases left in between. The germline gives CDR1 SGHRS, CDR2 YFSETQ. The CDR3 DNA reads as TGCGCCAGCAGCTTGGGGCTAGCTATGACCGGGGAGCTGTTTTTT. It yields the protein CASSLGLAMTGELFF.

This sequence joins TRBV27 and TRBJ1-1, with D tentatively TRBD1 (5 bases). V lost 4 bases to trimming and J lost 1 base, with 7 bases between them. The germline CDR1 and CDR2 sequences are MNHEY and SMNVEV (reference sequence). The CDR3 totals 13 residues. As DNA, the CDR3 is TGTGCCAGCAGTTATCAGGGGAACACTGAAGCTTTCTTT. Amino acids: CASSYQGNTEAFF.

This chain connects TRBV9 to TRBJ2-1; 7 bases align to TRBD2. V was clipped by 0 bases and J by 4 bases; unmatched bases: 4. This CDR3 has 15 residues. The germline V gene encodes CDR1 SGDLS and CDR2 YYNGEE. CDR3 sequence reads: CASSVAASGYNEQFF. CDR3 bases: TGTGCCAGCAGCGTAGCTGCTAGCGGATACAATGAGCAGTTCTTC.

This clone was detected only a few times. The CDR3: CSVARLAGGLAGELFF. CDR3 nucleotides: TGCAGCGTCGCCCGACTAGCGGGGGGGCTGGCCGGGGAGCTGTTTTTT. J is TRBJ2-2 and V is TRBV29-1; 14 bases agree with TRBD2. This CDR3 region has 16 residues. From germline, CDR1 is SQVTM and CDR2 ANQGSEA. V gave up 6 bases and J gave up 6 bases; unmatched junction bases: 9.

CDR3: CASSERQGAYSNQPQHF. CDR3 nucleotide sequence: TGTGCCAGCAGTGAACGGCAGGGGGCCTATAGCAATCAGCCCCAGCATTTT. V is TRBV6-1 and J is TRBJ1-5; 8 bases align to TRBD1. The CDR3 is made up of 17 amino acids. The germline gives CDR1 MNHNS, CDR2 SASEGT. V trimming: 2 bases; J trimming: 0 bases; junction bases outside the gene matches: 6.

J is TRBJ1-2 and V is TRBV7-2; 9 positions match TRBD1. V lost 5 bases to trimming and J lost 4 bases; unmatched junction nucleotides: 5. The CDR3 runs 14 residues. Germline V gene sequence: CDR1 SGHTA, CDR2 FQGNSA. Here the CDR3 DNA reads TGTGCCAGCAGCCCGCCGGGACAGGGCTATGGCTACACCTTC. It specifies CASSPPGQGYGYTF.

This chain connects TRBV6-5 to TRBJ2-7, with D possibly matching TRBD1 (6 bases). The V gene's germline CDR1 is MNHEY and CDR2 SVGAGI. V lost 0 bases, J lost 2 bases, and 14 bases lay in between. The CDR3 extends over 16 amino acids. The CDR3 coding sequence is TGTGCCAGCAGTTACTCGCTAACGGGACATACCTACGAGCAGTACTTC. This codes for CASSYSLTGHTYEQYF.